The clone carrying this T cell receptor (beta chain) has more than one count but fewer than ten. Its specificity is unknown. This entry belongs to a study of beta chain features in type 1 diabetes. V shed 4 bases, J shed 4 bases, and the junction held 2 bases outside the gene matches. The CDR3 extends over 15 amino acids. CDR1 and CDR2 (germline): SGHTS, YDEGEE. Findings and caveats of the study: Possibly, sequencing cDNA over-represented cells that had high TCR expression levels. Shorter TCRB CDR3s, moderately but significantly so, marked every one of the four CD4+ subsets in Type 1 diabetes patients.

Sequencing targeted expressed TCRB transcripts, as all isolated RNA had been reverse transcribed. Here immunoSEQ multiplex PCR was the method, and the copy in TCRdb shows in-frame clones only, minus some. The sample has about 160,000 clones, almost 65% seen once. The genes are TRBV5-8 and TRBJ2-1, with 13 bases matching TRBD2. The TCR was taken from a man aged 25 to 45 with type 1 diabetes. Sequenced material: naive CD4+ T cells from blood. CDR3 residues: CASSTSGGAYNEQFF. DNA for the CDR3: TGTGCCAGCAGCACTAGCGGGGGGGCTTACAATGAGCAGTTCTTC.